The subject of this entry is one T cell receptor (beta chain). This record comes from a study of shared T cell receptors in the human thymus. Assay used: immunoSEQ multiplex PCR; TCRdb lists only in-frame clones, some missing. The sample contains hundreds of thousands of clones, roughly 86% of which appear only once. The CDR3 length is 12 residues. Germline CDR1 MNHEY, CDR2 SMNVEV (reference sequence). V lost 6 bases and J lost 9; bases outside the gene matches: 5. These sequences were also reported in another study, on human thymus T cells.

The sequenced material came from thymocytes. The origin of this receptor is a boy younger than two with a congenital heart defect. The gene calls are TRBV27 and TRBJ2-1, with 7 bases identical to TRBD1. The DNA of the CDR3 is TGTGCCAGCAGACGGGACAGTCTTGAGCAGTTCTTC. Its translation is CASRRDSLEQFF.